These T cell receptor beta chains were read from a single sample in a study of T cell repertoires in cytomegalovirus infection. TCRdb re-derived calls from the reads in MiXCR, one entry per CDR3 protein. The sample holds hundreds of thousands of distinct CDR3 sequences, 5% to 8.5% seen once. Sequencing used PBMCs. The receptors shown here come from a human donor in good health (CMV status not recorded). Some clones in this sample may be carry-over from other donors' samples. Both conserved end residues are part of each CDR3.

v_gene	j_gene	CDR3aa
TRBV6-6	TRBJ1-4	CASSEPRDRDYEKLFF
TRBV7-2	TRBJ2-2	CASSSSAGAGGELFF
TRBV7-8	TRBJ1-3	CASSWKASGNTIYF
TRBV7-6	TRBJ2-5	CASSPRAETQYF
TRBV7-6	TRBJ2-2	CASRPGAGELFF
TRBV7-2	TRBJ1-2	CASSLMADNYGYTF
TRBV11-2	TRBJ2-1	CASSLGGTSPQEQFF
TRBV7-2	TRBJ2-1	CASSLRRTSGGGEQFF
TRBV20-1	TRBJ1-4	CSAPKRAATNEKLFF
TRBV7-2	TRBJ1-1	CASSASGQGLTEAFF
TRBV20-1	TRBJ1-2	CSARPTGTYGYTF
TRBV24-1	TRBJ2-1	CATTGAGDEQFF
TRBV7-9	TRBJ2-5	CASSPRGEETQYF
TRBV7-2	TRBJ2-2	CASSPRGPNTGELFF
TRBV20-1	TRBJ1-2	CSASEGSVYGYTF
TRBV6-2/TRBV6-3	TRBJ2-5	CASSRGGKETQYF
TRBV12-3/TRBV12-4	TRBJ2-7	CASSHGTDYEQYF
TRBV6-2/TRBV6-3	TRBJ2-1	CASRIKGDNEQFF
TRBV7-8	TRBJ1-1	CASSSHRGPNTEAFF
TRBV28	TRBJ1-1	CASSFGVSTEAFF
TRBV20-1	TRBJ1-2	CSAPLLANYGYTF
TRBV10-2	TRBJ1-2	CASTEANYGYTF
TRBV23-1	TRBJ1-1	CASSPREANTEAFF
TRBV13	TRBJ1-2	CASRPFGEAYGYTF
TRBV6-1	TRBJ2-2	CASTLSYPGSTGELFF
TRBV29-1	TRBJ1-2	CSGDADYGYTF
TRBV20-1	TRBJ1-2	CSATLTAMRGYTF
TRBV30	TRBJ1-1	CAWSQGVEAFF
TRBV2	TRBJ1-2	CASSERGGLPSF
TRBV10-3	TRBJ2-1	CAISLGGRAPLF
TRBV6-2/TRBV6-3	TRBJ2-5	CASSPGTSGGRKETQYF
TRBV5-1	TRBJ2-1	CASSLGLAVNNEQFF
TRBV28	TRBJ2-7	CASKQGLGEQYF